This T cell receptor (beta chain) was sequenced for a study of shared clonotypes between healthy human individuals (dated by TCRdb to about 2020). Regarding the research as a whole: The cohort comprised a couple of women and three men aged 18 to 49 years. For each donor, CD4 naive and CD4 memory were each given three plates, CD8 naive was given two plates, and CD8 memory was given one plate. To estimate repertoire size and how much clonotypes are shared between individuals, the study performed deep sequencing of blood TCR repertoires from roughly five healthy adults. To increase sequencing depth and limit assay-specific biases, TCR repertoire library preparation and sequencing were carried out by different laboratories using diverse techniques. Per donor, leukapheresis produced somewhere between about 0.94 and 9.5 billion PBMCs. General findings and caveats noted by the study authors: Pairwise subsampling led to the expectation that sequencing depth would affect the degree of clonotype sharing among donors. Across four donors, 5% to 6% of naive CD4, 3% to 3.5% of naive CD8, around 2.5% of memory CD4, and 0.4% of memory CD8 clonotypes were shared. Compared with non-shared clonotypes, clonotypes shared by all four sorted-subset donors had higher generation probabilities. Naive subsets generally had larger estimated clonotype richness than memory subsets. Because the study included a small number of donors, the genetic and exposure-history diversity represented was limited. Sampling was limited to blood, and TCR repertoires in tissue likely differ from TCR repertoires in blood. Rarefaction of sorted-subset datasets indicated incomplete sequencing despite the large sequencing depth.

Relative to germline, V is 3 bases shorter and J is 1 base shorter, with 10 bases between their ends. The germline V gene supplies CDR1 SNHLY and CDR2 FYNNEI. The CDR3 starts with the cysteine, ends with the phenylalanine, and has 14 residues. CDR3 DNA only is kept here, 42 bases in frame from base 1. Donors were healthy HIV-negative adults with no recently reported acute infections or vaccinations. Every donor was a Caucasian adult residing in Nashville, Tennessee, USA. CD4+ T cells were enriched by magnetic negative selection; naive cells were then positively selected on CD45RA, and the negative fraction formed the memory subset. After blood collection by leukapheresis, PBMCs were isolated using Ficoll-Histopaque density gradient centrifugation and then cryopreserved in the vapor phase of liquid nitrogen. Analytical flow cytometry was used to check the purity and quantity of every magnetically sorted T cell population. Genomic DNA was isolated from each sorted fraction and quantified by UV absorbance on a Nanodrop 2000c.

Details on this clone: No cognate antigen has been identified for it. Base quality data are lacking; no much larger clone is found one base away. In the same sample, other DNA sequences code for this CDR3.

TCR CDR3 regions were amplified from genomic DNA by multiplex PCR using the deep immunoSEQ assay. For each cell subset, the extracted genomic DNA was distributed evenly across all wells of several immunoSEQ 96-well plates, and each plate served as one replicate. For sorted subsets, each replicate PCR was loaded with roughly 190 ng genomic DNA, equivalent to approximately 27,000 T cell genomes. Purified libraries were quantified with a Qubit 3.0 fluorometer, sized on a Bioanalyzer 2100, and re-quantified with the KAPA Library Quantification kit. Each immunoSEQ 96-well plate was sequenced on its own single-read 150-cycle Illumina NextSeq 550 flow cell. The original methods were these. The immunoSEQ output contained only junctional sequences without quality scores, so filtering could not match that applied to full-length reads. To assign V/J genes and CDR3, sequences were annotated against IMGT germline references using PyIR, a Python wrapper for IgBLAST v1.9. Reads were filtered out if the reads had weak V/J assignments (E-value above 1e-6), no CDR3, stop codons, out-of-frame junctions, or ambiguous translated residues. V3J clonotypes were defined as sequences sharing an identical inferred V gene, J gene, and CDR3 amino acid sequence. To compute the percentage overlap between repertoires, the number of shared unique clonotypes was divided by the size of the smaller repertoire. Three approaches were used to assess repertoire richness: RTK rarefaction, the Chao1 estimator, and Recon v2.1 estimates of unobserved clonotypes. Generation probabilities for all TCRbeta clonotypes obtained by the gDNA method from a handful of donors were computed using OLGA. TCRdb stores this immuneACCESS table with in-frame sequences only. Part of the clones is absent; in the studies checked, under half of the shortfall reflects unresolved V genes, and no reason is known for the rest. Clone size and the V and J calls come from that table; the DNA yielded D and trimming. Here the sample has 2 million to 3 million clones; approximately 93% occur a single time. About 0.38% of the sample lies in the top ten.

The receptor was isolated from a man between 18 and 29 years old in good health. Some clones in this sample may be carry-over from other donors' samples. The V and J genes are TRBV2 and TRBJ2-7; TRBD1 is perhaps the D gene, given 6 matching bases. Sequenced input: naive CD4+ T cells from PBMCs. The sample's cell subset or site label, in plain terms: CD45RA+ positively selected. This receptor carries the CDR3 CASSEQGLSYEQYF. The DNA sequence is TGTGCCAGCAGTGAGCAGGGGCTTTCCTACGAGCAGTACTTC.